These 13 T cell receptor beta chains share one sample of origin, sequenced in a study of shared clonotypes between healthy human individuals. Produced via immunoSEQ multiplex PCR; TCRdb's table is partial and in-frame only. The sample comprises a few million clones, over 85% of which are singletons, and 0.35% to 0.5% rests with the top ten. Input material: naive CD4+ T cells from PBMCs. Documented subset: CD45RA+ positively selected. These receptor sequences come from a man younger than 35 in good health. Some clones in this sample may be carry-over from other donors' samples.

J is TRBJ2-1 and V is TRBV4-1, with TRBD2 identical over 10 bases. The V gene's germline CDR1 is MGHRA and CDR2 YSYEKL. With V trimmed by 1 base and J by 7 bases, 7 bases remained unmatched. The CDR3 runs to 16 residues. The CDR3 loop is CASSQVQLAGINEQFF. The CDR3 coding sequence is TGCGCCAGCAGCCAAGTGCAACTAGCGGGAATTAATGAGCAGTTCTTC.

V and J are TRBV5-1 and TRBJ2-3; 9 bases line up with TRBD2. Trimming cost V 2 bases and J 5 bases; bases outside gene matches: 9. Germline V gives CDR1 SGHRS, CDR2 YFSETQ. The CDR3 has 16 amino acids. The CDR3 loop is CASSFTTSGAQDTQYF. In DNA, the CDR3 is TGCGCCAGCAGCTTTACGACTAGCGGAGCCCAAGATACGCAGTATTTT.

This clone appeared a single time. This chain uses TRBV28 with TRBJ1-2; TRBD1 aligns across 10 bases. The CDR3 sequence is 14 residues long. CDR1 is MDHEN, CDR2 SYDVKM, per germline. Trimming at V came to 8 bases and at J to 5 bases, leaving 8 bases not matched to a gene. The CDR3 DNA reads as TGTGCCAGCGGGCACGGGACAGGGGATTATGGCTACACCTTC. It encodes CASGHGTGDYGYTF.

The chain is built from TRBV27 and TRBJ2-3, with 8 bases fitting TRBD2. The trim removed 8 bases at V and 7 bases at J, leaving 17 bases unmatched. This CDR3 is 16 amino acids long. CDR1 is MNHEY, CDR2 SMNVEV, per germline (reference sequence). CDR3 coding DNA: TGTGCCAGCGCGAAACAGGGATCCAGCGGGAGAAATACGCAGTATTTT. This codes for CASAKQGSSGRNTQYF.

The chain joins TRBV6-1 to TRBJ2-7; D may be TRBD1 (6 bases). Germline V gene data show CDR1 as MNHNS and CDR2 as SASEGT. Trimming removed 4 bases at V and 2 bases at J, with 15 bases between. CDR3 length: 15 residues. The CDR3 DNA is TGTGCCAGCAGTGGGGCAGGGGTTCCCACCTACGAGCAGTACTTC. Protein: CASSGAGVPTYEQYF.

The chain combines TRBV27 with TRBJ2-2; the D gene is possibly TRBD1 (5 bases). Germline assignment: CDR1 MNHEY and CDR2 SMNVEV (reference sequence). Trimming removed 4 bases at V and 2 bases at J, with 14 bases between. This CDR3 has 16 amino acids. CDR3 bases: TGTGCCAGCAGTTACAGACAGCAAATCAACACCGGGGAGCTGTTTTTT. Its protein is CASSYRQQINTGELFF.

This clone turned up a few times. The junction shows a germline mismatch at one end, possibly a read error. The chain combines TRBV2 with TRBJ1-5; D is uncertain. Germline CDR1 is SNHLY and CDR2 is FYNNEI. This CDR3 is 12 amino acids long. Here the CDR3 reads CASSEDSGARSF. The CDR3 nucleotides read TGTGCCAGCAGTGAGGACTCGGGTGCCAGGTCTTTT.

The chain links TRBV25-1 to TRBJ2-7; unclear D gene. V was shortened by 1 base and J by 6 bases, with 4 bases between the two germline ends. The CDR3 is 11 residues long. Germline assignment: CDR1 MGHDK and CDR2 SYGVNS. The CDR3 DNA sequence: TGTGCCAGCAGTGAATGGGGCGAGCAGTACTTC. The encoded protein is CASSEWGEQYF.

The CDR3 sequence: CSVGPHAWTGGANYGYTF. The CDR3 DNA reads as TGCAGCGTTGGGCCCCACGCCTGGACAGGGGGAGCTAACTATGGCTACACCTTC. The chain uses TRBV29-1 and TRBJ1-2; 10 bases line up with TRBD1. The CDR3 is made up of 18 amino acids. The V gene's germline CDR1 is SQVTM and CDR2 ANQGSEA. The junction had 14 bases not matched to a gene; V was cut back by 4 bases and J by 0 bases.

The chain is built from TRBV11-2 and TRBJ1-2, with 8 bases that match TRBD1. Losses at the gene ends were 1 base for V and 3 bases for J; bases not matched to a gene: 10. The germline V gene encodes CDR1 SGHAT and CDR2 FQNNGV. This CDR3 has 17 residues. The CDR3 sequence is CASSLVIPGQGDYGYTF. In DNA form, the CDR3 reads TGTGCCAGCAGCTTAGTGATCCCCGGACAGGGCGACTATGGCTACACCTTC.

V is TRBV28 and J is TRBJ1-5; D gene ambiguous. The CDR3 covers 15 residues. Trimming cost V 2 bases and J 3 bases, with 11 bases left between them. From germline, CDR1 is MDHEN and CDR2 SYDVKM. The CDR3 loop reads CASSLRIAINQPQHF. The CDR3 DNA reads as TGTGCCAGCAGTTTACGGATAGCTATCAATCAGCCCCAGCATTTT.

This clone has only one observation. The J gene is TRBJ2-7, the V gene TRBV18; D gene uncertain. CDR1 is KGHSH, CDR2 LQKENI, per germline. The V and J ends lost 3 bases and 5 bases respectively, with 11 bases between them. This CDR3 region has 13 residues. The CDR3 nucleotides read TGTGCCAGCTCACCCCAACAAGTCGACGAGCAGTACTTC. It codes for CASSPQQVDEQYF.

V and J are TRBV21-1 and TRBJ2-7; the D call of TRBD1 is as the table states it, not checked on the DNA. TRBV21-1 is designated a pseudogene. The CDR3 spans 14 residues. CDR3 residues: CASIRGGTSYEQYF. The CDR3 DNA sequence: TGTGCCAGCATCCGAGGGGGTACTTCCTACGAGCAGTACTTC.